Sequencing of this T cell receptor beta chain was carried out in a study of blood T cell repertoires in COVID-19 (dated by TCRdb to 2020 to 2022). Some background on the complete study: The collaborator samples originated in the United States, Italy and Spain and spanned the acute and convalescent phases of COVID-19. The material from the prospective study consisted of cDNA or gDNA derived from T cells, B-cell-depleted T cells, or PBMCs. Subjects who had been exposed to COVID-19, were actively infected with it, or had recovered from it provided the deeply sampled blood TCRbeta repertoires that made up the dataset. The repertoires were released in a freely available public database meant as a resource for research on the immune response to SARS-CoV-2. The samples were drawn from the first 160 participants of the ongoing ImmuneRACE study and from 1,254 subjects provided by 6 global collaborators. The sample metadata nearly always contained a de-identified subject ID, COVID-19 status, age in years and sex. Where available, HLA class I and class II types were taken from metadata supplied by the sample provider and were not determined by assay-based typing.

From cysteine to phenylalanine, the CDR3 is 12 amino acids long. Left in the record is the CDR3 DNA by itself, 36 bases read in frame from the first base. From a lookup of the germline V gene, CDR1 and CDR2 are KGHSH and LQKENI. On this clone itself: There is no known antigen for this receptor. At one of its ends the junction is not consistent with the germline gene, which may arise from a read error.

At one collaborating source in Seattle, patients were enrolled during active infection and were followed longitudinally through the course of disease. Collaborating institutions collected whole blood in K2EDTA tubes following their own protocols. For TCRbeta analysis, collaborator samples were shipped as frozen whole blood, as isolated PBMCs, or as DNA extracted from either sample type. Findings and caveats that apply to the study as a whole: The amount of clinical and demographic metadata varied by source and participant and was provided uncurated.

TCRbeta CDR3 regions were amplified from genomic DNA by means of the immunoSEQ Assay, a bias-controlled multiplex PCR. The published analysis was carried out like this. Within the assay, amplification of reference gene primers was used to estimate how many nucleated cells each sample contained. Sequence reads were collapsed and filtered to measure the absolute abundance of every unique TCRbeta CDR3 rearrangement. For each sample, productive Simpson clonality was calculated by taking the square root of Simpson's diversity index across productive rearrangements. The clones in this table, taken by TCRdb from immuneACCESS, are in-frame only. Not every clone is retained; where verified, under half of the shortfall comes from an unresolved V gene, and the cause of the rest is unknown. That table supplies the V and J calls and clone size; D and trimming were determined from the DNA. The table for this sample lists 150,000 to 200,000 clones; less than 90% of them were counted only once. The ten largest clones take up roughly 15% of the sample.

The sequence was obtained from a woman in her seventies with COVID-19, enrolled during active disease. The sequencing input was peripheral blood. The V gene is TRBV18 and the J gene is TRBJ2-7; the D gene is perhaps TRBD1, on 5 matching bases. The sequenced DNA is TGTGCCAGCTCACCTTCAGGGTACGGGCAGTACTTC. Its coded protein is CASSPSGYGQYF.